What follows are 32 T cell receptor beta chains derived from one specimen sequenced in a study of shared clonotypes between healthy human individuals. This table comes from immunoSEQ multiplex PCR, and its TCRdb copy is limited to in-frame clones, with some not included. The sample has about 520,000 clones; roughly 80% are singletons. Sequenced: PBMCs. The origin of the receptors is a middle-aged woman in good health. Some clones in this sample may be carry-over from other donors' samples.

CDR3: CASSLRTSGQETQYF. The CDR3 DNA sequence: TGTGCCAGCAGCTTAAGGACTAGCGGTCAAGAGACCCAGTACTTC. The V call is TRBV11-3, the J call TRBJ2-5; 10 positions match TRBD2. The CDR3 extends over 15 amino acids. The V gene end was trimmed by 2 bases and the J gene end by 2 bases; junction bases not matched to a gene: 2. CDR1 and CDR2 from the germline V gene are SGHNT and YENEEA.

The chain joins TRBV28 to TRBJ1-4, with D perhaps TRBD1 (6 bases). The germline V gene encodes CDR1 MDHEN and CDR2 SYDVKM. V lost 4 bases and J lost 7, with 16 bases in between. The CDR3 extends over 15 amino acids. For the CDR3, the DNA is TGTGCCAGCAGTTCGAACAGGGACCAGATTGAAAAACTGTTTTTT. Translation: CASSSNRDQIEKLFF.

With regard to this clone: A read error is likely here: a far larger clone is one base away. V usage is TRBV2 and J usage is TRBJ1-2, with 7 bases identical to TRBD1. CDR1 is SNHLY, CDR2 FYNNEI, per germline. This CDR3 is 12 amino acids long. This CDR3 reads CTSDREGYGYTF. In nucleotides, the CDR3 is TGTACCAGCGACAGGGAAGGCTATGGCTACACCTTC.

This clone was observed once. The V call is TRBV7-6, the J call TRBJ2-7, with D perhaps matching TRBD2 (6 bases). Germline V lookup: CDR1 SGHVS, CDR2 FNYEAQ. V lost 5 bases and J 4 bases, leaving 18 bases between the germline ends. The length of the CDR3 is 15 residues. This chain's CDR3 is CASSPGTSNQYEQYF. CDR3 in DNA: TGTGCCAGCAGCCCCGGGACTTCGAATCAATACGAGCAGTACTTC.

The rearrangement uses TRBV28 and TRBJ2-1; 7 bases agree with TRBD1. CDR1 is MDHEN, CDR2 SYDVKM, per germline. This CDR3 region has 12 residues. Losses at the gene ends were 10 bases for V and 3 bases for J; bases not matched to a gene: 3. CDR3 sequence: CAIGQVYNEQFF. DNA of the CDR3: TGTGCCATCGGACAGGTCTACAATGAGCAGTTCTTC.

To note about this clone: With a far larger clone one base away, a read error is the likely cause. Other nucleotide sequences in the sample specify the same CDR3. Here the CDR3 DNA reads TGTGCCTGGAGTGGCACGATGGCGAATCAGCCCCAGCATTTT. This translates into CAWSGTMANQPQHF. The chain uses TRBV30 and TRBJ1-5; D unresolved. Germline CDR1 reads GTSNPN; CDR2 reads SVGIG (reference sequence). The V and J ends lost 1 base and 4 bases respectively, with 11 bases between them. The CDR3 consists of 14 residues.

This clone is a singleton in its sample. V usage is TRBV29-1 and J usage is TRBJ2-2, with 10 bases fitting TRBD2. With 7 bases clipped from V and 4 bases from J, the junction kept 3 bases outside the gene matches. This CDR3 is built from 13 residues. Germline CDR1 and CDR2: SQVTM and ANQGSEA. In DNA, the CDR3 is TGCAGCGGGACTAGCGGCTTCACCGGGGAGCTGTTTTTT. Protein sequence: CSGTSGFTGELFF.

The rearrangement uses TRBV19 and TRBJ2-7; the match to TRBD2 covers 11 bases. CDR1 and CDR2 from the germline V gene are LNHDA and SQIVND (reference sequence). The V segment lost 6 bases and the J segment 7 bases; nucleotides outside the gene matches: 5. This CDR3 spans 13 amino acids. CDR3: CASSGTSGREQYF. The CDR3 DNA reads as TGTGCCAGTAGCGGGACTAGCGGTAGGGAGCAGTACTTC. Complete variable domain (other parts from reference TRBV19 and TRBJ2-7): DGGITQSPKYLFRKEGQNVTLSCEQNLNHDAMYWYRQDPGQGLRLIYYSQIVNDFQKGDIAEGYSVSREKKESFPLTVTSAQKNPTAFYLCASSGTSGREQYFGPGTRLTVT.

As concerns this clone: The junction differs from germline at one of its ends, possibly a read error. Distinct nucleotide sequences in the sample also encode this CDR3. This sequence joins TRBV5-4 and TRBJ1-2; tentatively, D is TRBD1 (6 bases). This CDR3 comprises 14 residues. Germline V CDR1 and CDR2: SGHNT, YYREEE (reference sequence). The CDR3 protein is CASSLDREVYGYTF. The DNA of the CDR3 is TGTGCCAGCAGCTTGGACAGGGAGGTCTACGGCTATACCTTC.

The rearrangement links TRBV7-9 to TRBJ2-7, with 7 nucleotides matching TRBD1. This CDR3 spans 14 amino acids. CDR1 and CDR2 (germline): SEHNR, FQNEAQ (reference sequence). V trimming: 5 bases; J trimming: 3 bases; junction bases outside the gene matches: 7. The CDR3 is CASSAQDRHYEQYF. In DNA form, the CDR3 reads TGTGCCAGCAGCGCCCAGGACAGGCACTACGAGCAGTACTTC.

This sequence joins TRBV5-1 and TRBJ2-5; D gene uncertain. The DNA end favors TRBJ2-7, so the J call may be wrong. Germline V gene lookup returns CDR1 SGHRS and CDR2 YFSETQ. The length of the CDR3 is 13 residues. The CDR3: CASSNPSGDEQYF. In nucleotides, the CDR3 is TGCGCCAGCAGCAACCCTTCAGGAGACGAGCAGTACTTC.

To note about this clone: The sample carries other DNA sequences with the same CDR3. This sequence joins TRBV28 and TRBJ2-3, with a possible D match to TRBD1 (6 bases). The CDR3 consists of 15 residues. Deletions cut 2 bases from V and 1 base from J, with 10 bases between. Germline assignment: CDR1 MDHEN and CDR2 SYDVKM. CDR3 bases: TGTGCCAGCAGTTTAGGGGGCGAGGGCACAGATACGCAGTATTTT. Amino acids: CASSLGGEGTDTQYF.

The J gene is TRBJ2-7, the V gene TRBV25-1; 10 nucleotides match TRBD2. The CDR3 covers 14 residues. Germline-derived CDR1 and CDR2 are MGHDK and SYGVNS. Trimming took 9 bases from V and 1 from J; bases not matched to a gene: 6. CDR3 sequence: CASTGTSASYEQYF. The CDR3 region has the DNA TGTGCCAGTACCGGGACTAGCGCATCCTACGAGCAGTACTTC.

A note on this clone: One end of the junction varies from germline; a read error may be responsible. The rearrangement joins TRBV7-3 to TRBJ2-3; D may be TRBD2 (5 bases). CDR1 and CDR2 (germline): SGHTA, FQGTGA. This CDR3 is 14 amino acids long. CDR3: CTSSYGLLGDTQYF. The CDR3 nucleotides read TGTACCAGCAGTTACGGACTCCTGGGGGATACGCAGTATTTT.

This clone was observed a single time. J is TRBJ1-1 and V is TRBV27; D might be TRBD1 (5 bases). CDR1 is MNHEY, CDR2 SMNVEV, per germline (reference sequence). With 3 bases removed from V and 8 bases from J, the gap between germline ends came to 16 bases. The CDR3 is made up of 14 amino acids. DNA of the CDR3: TGTGCCAGCAGTTTTCGACAGCCTATAGCCGAAGCTTTCTTT. Translating gives CASSFRQPIAEAFF.

V and J are TRBV19 and TRBJ1-1; maybe TRBD1 (6 bases). Germline loops: CDR1 LNHDA, CDR2 SQIVND (reference sequence). The V end lost 10 bases, the J end lost 5 bases, and 23 bases lay between the germline ends. This CDR3 has 15 residues. CDR3 sequence (DNA): TGTGCCACCTCTCCGATGAGGGGGTGGGGGACTGAAGCTTTCTTT. As protein: CATSPMRGWGTEAFF.

This chain joins TRBV10-3 and TRBJ2-3, with 7 bases fitting TRBD1. The germline gives CDR1 ENHRY, CDR2 SYGVKD. Trimming cost V 9 bases and J 5 bases; bases outside gene matches: 5. This CDR3 contains 12 residues. In DNA form, the CDR3 reads TGTGCCATAGGACAGGATGAAGATACGCAGTATTTT. Its translation: CAIGQDEDTQYF.

Details on this clone: This likely traces to a read error, being one base from a far larger clone. The gene calls are TRBV5-1 and TRBJ1-4; maybe TRBD1 (5 bases). The V gene lost 7 bases and the J gene lost 3 bases, with 13 bases spanning the gap. Per the germline V gene, CDR1 is SGHRS and CDR2 is YFSETQ. This CDR3 is 14 amino acids long. The chain's CDR3 is CASGLGDSNEKLFF. CDR3 DNA: TGCGCCAGCGGCCTAGGGGATTCTAATGAAAAACTGTTTTTT.

Regarding this clone: Additional DNA sequences in this sample encode the identical CDR3. J is TRBJ2-2 and V is TRBV28; the match to TRBD1 covers 8 bases. The CDR3 is 14 amino acids. The germline CDR1 and CDR2 sequences are MDHEN and SYDVKM. The V gene end was trimmed by 3 bases and the J gene end by 3 bases; junction bases not matched to a gene: 0. CDR3 region: CASSLTGDTGELFF. The CDR3, as DNA: TGTGCCAGCAGTTTGACAGGGGACACCGGGGAGCTGTTTTTT.

The rearrangement uses TRBV2 and TRBJ1-5, with unresolved D. This CDR3 has 14 amino acids. The germline V and J ends were trimmed by 7 bases and 0 bases, with 10 bases remaining between them. The germline gives CDR1 SNHLY, CDR2 FYNNEI. The CDR3 DNA follows: TGTGCCAGCAAACAGCGTTATAGCAATCAGCCCCAGCATTTT. Translating gives CASKQRYSNQPQHF.

This clone was detected many times. This chain links TRBV4-2 with TRBJ2-5, with TRBD1 matching over 10 bases. The J call could be wrong; TRBJ2-7 is a better fit for the DNA end. Germline values: CDR1 LGHNA, CDR2 YNFKEQ. The CDR3 is made up of 15 amino acids. The CDR3 loop reads CASSPQTGGPDEQYF. CDR3 in DNA: TGTGCCAGCAGCCCCCAGACAGGGGGCCCAGACGAGCAGTACTTC.

The chain's CDR3 is CASSLPGWTEAFF. DNA for the CDR3: TGTGCCAGCAGTTTACCAGGCTGGACTGAAGCTTTCTTT. V is TRBV28 and J is TRBJ1-1; no clear D. The germline V and J ends were trimmed by 2 bases and 5 bases, with 9 bases remaining between them. Germline V gives CDR1 MDHEN, CDR2 SYDVKM. The length of the CDR3 is 13 residues.

The CDR3 bases are TGTGCCAGCACACACACCGGGCTGGGGACTAGCGGGCCTGAGCAGTTCTTC. As protein: CASTHTGLGTSGPEQFF. This chain connects TRBV4-2 to TRBJ2-1, with 12 bases fitting TRBD2. The germline V gene has CDR1 LGHNA and CDR2 YNFKEQ. The ends lost 7 bases at V and 9 bases at J; junction bases unmatched: 16. The CDR3 runs to 17 residues.

The rearrangement uses TRBV7-2 and TRBJ2-7; TRBD2 aligns across 8 bases. CDR1 SGHTA and CDR2 FQGNSA come from the germline V gene. Germline trimming cut 1 base from V and 2 bases from J; bases unmatched to any gene: 7. The CDR3 loop spans 16 amino acids. DNA for the CDR3: TGTGCCAGCAGCTTAGTAGGAGCGGGAGAGGCCTACGAGCAGTACTTC. This sequence encodes CASSLVGAGEAYEQYF.

As to this clone: It differs at one base from a far larger clone, so likely a read error. Other DNA sequences within the sample encode an identical CDR3. The chain recombines TRBV10-3 with TRBJ1-1; D perhaps matches TRBD1 (6 bases). The CDR3 consists of 15 residues. CDR1 ENHRY and CDR2 SYGVKD come from the germline V gene. The CDR3 nucleotides read TGTGCCAGTATACAGGGTCGAGGATGGAACACTGAAGCTTTCTTC. Its protein is CASIQGRGWNTEAFF.

In the case of this clone: Since a far larger clone is one base different, this is likely a read error. This specimen includes other DNA sequences encoding the same CDR3. The chain couples TRBV25-1 to TRBJ1-1, with TRBD1 matching over 9 bases. The ends lost 10 bases at V and 4 bases at J; junction bases unmatched: 7. CDR1 is MGHDK and CDR2 is SYGVNS in the germline V gene. CDR3 length: 13 residues. This CDR3 reads CAKQGARSTEAFF. CDR3 nucleotides: TGTGCCAAACAGGGGGCTAGAAGCACTGAAGCTTTCTTT.

The genes are TRBV5-4 and TRBJ2-1; 8 nucleotides line up with TRBD2. Germline CDR1 reads SGHNT; CDR2 reads YYREEE (reference sequence). The CDR3 length is 16 residues. Trimming cost V 7 bases and J 7 bases; bases outside gene matches: 16. CDR3 sequence (DNA): TGTGCCAGCGGATTGGATCCGGGAGGGGTTTGGAATGAGCAGTTCTTC. This translates into CASGLDPGGVWNEQFF.

The chain joins TRBV7-6 to TRBJ1-2; weak D call: TRBD1 (6 bases). The CDR3 length is 14 residues. Trimming stripped 0 bases from V and 9 bases from J, with 14 bases between. CDR1 SGHVS and CDR2 FNYEAQ come from the germline V gene. CDR3 sequence reads: CASSLAGQGPSYTF. CDR3 nucleotide sequence: TGTGCCAGCAGCTTAGCCGGGCAGGGGCCGAGCTACACCTTC.

The rearrangement uses TRBV2 and TRBJ1-4; D not resolved. The ends were cut back, 6 bases at V and 6 bases at J, with 11 bases in the middle. CDR1 is SNHLY and CDR2 is FYNNEI in the germline V gene. The CDR3 has 13 residues. The CDR3 DNA reads TGTGCCAGCAGGCCCTTTAGCGATGAAAAACTGTTTTTT. Translation: CASRPFSDEKLFF.

The chain employs TRBV5-1 and TRBJ2-5; TRBD2 might be the D (5 bases). V was clipped by 0 bases and J by 5 bases, with 11 bases between them. This CDR3 region has 14 residues. Germline CDR1 and CDR2: SGHRS and YFSETQ. In nucleotides, the CDR3 is TGCGCCAGCAGCTTGGAGCGGTCGGGGGAGACCCAGTACTTC. This gives the protein CASSLERSGETQYF.

The gene calls are TRBV30 and TRBJ2-3, with D uncertain. Trimming took off 1 base at V and 6 bases at J, with 11 bases between the two ends. Germline V gives CDR1 GTSNPN, CDR2 SVGIG (reference sequence). The CDR3 spans 13 residues. The CDR3 protein is CAWSGEEWDTQYF. The DNA of the CDR3 is TGTGCCTGGAGTGGCGAGGAGTGGGATACGCAGTATTTT.

This clone came up once. The gene calls are TRBV6-4 and TRBJ1-3; D remains ambiguous. This CDR3 spans 15 amino acids. V gave up 3 bases and J gave up 0 bases, with 9 bases separating them. Per the germline V gene, CDR1 is MRHNA and CDR2 is SNTAGT. CDR3 DNA: TGTGCCAGCAGTGAAGTCCACGGCTCTGGAAACACCATATATTTT. Protein: CASSEVHGSGNTIYF.